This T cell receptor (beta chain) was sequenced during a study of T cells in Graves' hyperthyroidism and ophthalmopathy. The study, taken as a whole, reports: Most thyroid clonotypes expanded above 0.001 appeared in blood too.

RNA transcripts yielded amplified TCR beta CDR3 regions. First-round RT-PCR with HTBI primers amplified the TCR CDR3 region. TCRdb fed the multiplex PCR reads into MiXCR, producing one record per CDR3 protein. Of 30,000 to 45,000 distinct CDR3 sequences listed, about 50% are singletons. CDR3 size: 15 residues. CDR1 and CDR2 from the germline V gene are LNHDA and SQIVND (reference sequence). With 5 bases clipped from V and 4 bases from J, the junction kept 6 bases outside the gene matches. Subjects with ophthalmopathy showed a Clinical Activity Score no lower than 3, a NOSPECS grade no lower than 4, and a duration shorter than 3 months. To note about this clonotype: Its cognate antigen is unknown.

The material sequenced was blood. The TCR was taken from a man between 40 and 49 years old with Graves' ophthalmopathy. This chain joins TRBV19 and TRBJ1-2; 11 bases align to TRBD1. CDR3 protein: CASSSSGTGGYGYTF. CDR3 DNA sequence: TGTGCCAGTAGTTCGTCCGGGACAGGGGGCTATGGCTACACCTTC.